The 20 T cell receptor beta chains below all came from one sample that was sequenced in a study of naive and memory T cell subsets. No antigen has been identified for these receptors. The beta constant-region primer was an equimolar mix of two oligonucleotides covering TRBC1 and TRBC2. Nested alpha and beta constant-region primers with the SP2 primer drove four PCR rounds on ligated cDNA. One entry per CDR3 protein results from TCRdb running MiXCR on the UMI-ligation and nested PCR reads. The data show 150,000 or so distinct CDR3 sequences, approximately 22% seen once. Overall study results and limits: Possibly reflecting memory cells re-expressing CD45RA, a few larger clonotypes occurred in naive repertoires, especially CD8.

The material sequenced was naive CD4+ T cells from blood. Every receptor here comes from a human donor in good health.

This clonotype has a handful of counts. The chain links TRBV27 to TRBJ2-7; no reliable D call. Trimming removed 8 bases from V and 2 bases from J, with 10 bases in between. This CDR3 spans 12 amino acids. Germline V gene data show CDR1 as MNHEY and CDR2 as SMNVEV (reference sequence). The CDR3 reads CASSRNPYEQYF. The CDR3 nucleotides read TGTGCCAGCTCAAGGAACCCCTACGAGCAGTACTTC.

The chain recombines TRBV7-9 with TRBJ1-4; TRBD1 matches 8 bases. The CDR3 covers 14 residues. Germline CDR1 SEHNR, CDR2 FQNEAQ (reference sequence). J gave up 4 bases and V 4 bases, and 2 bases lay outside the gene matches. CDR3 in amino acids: CASSSTGVNEKLFF. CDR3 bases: TGTGCCAGCAGCTCGACAGGGGTTAATGAAAAACTGTTTTTT.

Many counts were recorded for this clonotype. The CDR3: CASSPGQGGGNTIYF. CDR3 bases: TGTGCCAGCAGCCCCGGACAGGGAGGTGGAAACACCATATATTTT. This sequence joins TRBV7-9 and TRBJ1-3; TRBD1 matches 8 bases. The CDR3 runs to 15 residues. V lost 5 bases, J lost 3 bases, and 6 bases stayed unmatched. The germline gives CDR1 SEHNR, CDR2 FQNEAQ (reference sequence).

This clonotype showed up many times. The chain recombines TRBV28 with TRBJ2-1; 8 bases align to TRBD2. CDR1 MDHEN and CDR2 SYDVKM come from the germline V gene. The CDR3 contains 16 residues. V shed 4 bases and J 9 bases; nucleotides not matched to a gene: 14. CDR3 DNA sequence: TGTGCCAGCAGTTCCCCCACAAGAGCGGGAGAAGCTGAGCAGTTCTTC. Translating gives CASSSPTRAGEAEQFF.

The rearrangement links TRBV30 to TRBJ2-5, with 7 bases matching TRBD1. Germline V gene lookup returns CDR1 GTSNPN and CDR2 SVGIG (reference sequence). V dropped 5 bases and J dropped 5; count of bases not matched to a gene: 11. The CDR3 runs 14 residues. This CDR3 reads CAWGLTGLGETQYF. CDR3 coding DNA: TGTGCCTGGGGATTGACAGGGTTAGGGGAGACCCAGTACTTC.

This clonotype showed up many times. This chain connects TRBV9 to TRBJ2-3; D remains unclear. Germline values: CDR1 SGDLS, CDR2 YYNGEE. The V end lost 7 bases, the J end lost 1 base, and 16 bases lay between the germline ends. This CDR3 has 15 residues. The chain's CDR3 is CASQPYIAGTDTQYF. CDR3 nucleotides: TGTGCCAGCCAGCCGTACATCGCCGGCACAGATACGCAGTATTTT.

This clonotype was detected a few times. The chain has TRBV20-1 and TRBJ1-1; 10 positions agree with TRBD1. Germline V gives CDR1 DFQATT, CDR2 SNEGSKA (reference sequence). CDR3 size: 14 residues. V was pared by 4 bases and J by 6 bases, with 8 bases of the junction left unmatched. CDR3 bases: TGCAGTGCTAAGATGGGACAGGGGAAGCCTGAAGCTTTCTTT. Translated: CSAKMGQGKPEAFF.

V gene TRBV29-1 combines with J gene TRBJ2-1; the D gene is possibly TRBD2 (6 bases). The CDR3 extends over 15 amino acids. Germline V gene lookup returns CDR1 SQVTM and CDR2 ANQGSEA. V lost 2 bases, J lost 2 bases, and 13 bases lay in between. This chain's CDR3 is CSVEFGGRPYNEQFF. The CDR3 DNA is TGCAGCGTTGAATTCGGGGGTAGACCCTACAATGAGCAGTTCTTC.

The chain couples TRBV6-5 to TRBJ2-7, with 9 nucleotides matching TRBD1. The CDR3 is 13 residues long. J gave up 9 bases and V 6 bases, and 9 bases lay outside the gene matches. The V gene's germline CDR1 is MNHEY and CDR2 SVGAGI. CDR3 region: CASSRTGDRGQYF. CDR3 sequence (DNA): TGTGCCAGCAGCCGGACAGGGGACCGGGGGCAGTACTTC.

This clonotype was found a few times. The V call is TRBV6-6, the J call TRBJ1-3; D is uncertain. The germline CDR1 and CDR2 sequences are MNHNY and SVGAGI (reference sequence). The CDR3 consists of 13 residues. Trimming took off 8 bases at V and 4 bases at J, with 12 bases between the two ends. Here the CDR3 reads CASGKGGGNTIYF. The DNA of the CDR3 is TGTGCCAGCGGGAAGGGAGGGGGAAACACCATATATTTT.

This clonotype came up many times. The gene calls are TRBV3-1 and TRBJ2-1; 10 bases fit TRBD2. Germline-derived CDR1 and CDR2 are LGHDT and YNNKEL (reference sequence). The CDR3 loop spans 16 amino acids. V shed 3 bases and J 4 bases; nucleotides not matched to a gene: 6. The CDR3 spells CASSQFRAGGYNEQFF. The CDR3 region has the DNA TGTGCCAGCAGCCAGTTCCGAGCGGGAGGGTACAATGAGCAGTTCTTC.

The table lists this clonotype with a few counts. The CDR3: CASSLASKGQETQYF. CDR3 DNA sequence: TGCGCCAGCAGCTTGGCGAGTAAGGGGCAAGAGACCCAGTACTTC. The rearrangement joins TRBV5-1 to TRBJ2-5, with a possible D match to TRBD1 (5 bases). The V end lost 0 bases, the J end lost 2 bases, and 11 bases lay between the germline ends. Germline V gene sequence: CDR1 SGHRS, CDR2 YFSETQ. The CDR3 is 15 residues long.

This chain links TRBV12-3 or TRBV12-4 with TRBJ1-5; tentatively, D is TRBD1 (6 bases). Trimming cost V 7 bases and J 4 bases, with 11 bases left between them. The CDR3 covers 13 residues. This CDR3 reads CASTPTGNQPQHF. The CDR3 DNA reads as TGTGCCAGCACTCCCACAGGGAATCAGCCCCAGCATTTT.

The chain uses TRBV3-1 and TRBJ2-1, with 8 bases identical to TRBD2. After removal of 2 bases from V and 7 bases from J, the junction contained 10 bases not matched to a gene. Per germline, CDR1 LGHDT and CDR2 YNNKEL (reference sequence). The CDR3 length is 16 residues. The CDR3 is CASSQLGTSQSNEQFF. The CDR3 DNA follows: TGTGCCAGCAGCCAATTGGGGACTAGTCAATCAAATGAGCAGTTCTTC.

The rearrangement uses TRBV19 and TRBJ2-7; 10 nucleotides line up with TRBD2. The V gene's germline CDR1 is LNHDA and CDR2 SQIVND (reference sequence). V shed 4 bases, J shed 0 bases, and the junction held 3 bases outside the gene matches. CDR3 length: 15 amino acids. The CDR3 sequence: CASSTGLAVSYEQYF. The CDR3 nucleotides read TGTGCCAGTAGTACAGGACTAGCGGTCTCCTACGAGCAGTACTTC.

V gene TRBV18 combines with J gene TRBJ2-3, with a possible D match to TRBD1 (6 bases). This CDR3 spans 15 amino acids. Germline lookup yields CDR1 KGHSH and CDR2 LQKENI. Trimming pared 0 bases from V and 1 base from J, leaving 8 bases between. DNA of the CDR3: TGTGCCAGCTCACCACCGGGGACACGCACAGATACGCAGTATTTT. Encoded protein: CASSPPGTRTDTQYF.

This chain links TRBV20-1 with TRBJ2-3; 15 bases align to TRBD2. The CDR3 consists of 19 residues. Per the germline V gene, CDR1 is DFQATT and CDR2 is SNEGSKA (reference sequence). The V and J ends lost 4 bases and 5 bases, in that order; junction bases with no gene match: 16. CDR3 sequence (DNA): TGCAGTGCTATGGCGGACGGGACTAGCGGGAGGTCGAGGGGAGATACGCAGTATTTT. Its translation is CSAMADGTSGRSRGDTQYF.

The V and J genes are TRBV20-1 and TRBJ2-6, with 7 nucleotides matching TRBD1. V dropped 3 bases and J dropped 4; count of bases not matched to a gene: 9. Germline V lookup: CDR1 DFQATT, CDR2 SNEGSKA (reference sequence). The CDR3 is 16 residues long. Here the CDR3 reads CSASRDSRSGANVLTF. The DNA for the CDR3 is TGCAGTGCTAGCCGGGACAGTCGTTCCGGGGCCAACGTCCTGACTTTC.

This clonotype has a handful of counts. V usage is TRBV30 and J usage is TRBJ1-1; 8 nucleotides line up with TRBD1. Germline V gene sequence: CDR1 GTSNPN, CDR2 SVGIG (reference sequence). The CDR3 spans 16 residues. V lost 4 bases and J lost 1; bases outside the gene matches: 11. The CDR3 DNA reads TGTGCCTGGACGTGGGGGACAGGCTACACGAACACTGAAGCTTTCTTT. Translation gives CAWTWGTGYTNTEAFF.

In DNA, the CDR3 is TGTGCCAGCTCTAGGACAGGGTCCGCCGGGGAGCTGTTTTTT. Protein product: CASSRTGSAGELFF. This chain uses TRBV7-9 with TRBJ2-2; 8 positions match TRBD1. There are 14 residues in the CDR3. V shed 8 bases and J 6 bases; nucleotides not matched to a gene: 8. Germline CDR1 and CDR2: SEHNR and FQNEAQ (reference sequence).